The sample holds a few counts of the clone carrying this TCR beta chain. Its target is not known. This sample is drawn from a study of T-cell memory formation after mild COVID-19. Overall study context: Clustering of TCRs was largely donor specific. General study points: Whereas later expanders leaned CD4+, clones contracting day 15 to 85 showed a balanced CD4/CD8 makeup.

Barcoded TCR alpha and TCR beta cDNA libraries with UMIs came from 5'RACE using constant-segment primers. TCRdb called the 5' RACE reads again in MiXCR, with one record for every CDR3 protein. Found here are around 390,000 distinct CDR3 sequences, approximately 15% of them singletons; the top ten hold roughly 21%. Germline loops: CDR1 SEHNR, CDR2 FQNEAQ (reference sequence). This CDR3 spans 15 amino acids. V dropped 7 bases and J dropped 5 bases, with 17 bases sitting between them. The rearrangement joins TRBV7-9 to TRBJ2-2; the D is unclear. The sample consisted of PBMCs or a T cell subset sorted from them (not recorded which). The TCR comes from a man aged 18 to 30 who had mild COVID-19 (a few samples of this study predate the infection). Cell type and time point are not known. CDR3 in amino acids: CASTPRAESTGELFF. CDR3 bases: TGTGCCAGCACCCCACGGGCAGAAAGTACCGGGGAGCTGTTTTTT.